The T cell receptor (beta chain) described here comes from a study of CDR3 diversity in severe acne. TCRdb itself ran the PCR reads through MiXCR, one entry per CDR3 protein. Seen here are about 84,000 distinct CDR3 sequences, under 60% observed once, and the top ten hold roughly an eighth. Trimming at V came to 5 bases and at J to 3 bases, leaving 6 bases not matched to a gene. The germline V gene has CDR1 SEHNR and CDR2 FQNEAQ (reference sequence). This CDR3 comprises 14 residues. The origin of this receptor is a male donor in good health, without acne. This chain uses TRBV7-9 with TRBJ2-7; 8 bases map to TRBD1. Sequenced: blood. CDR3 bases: TGTGCCAGCAGCACGGGGACAGGAGACTACGAGCAGTACTTC. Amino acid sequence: CASSTGTGDYEQYF.